This TCR beta chain was captured by sequencing in a study of blood T cell repertoires in COVID-19. In the study overall: From the United States, Italy and Spain came samples of acute and convalescent COVID-19. Nucleic acid was either cDNA or gDNA, and it came from T cells, B-cell-depleted T cells, or PBMCs.

This CDR3 is 17 amino acids long. Germline CDR1 and CDR2: SGHTA and FQGNSA. V was pared by 5 bases and J by 1 base, with 17 bases between. Per the study methods: How many nucleated cells were present was estimated from reference gene primer amplification. The method was immunoSEQ multiplex PCR; TCRdb's version includes in-frame clones alone and lacks a portion of them. V, J and clone size were drawn from that table, and D and trimming were deduced from the DNA. The sample yields around 61,000 clones, over 75% seen once. Sequenced input: peripheral blood. This clonotype was sampled from a man aged 50 or older with active COVID-19. This chain connects TRBV7-2 to TRBJ2-2, with D possibly being TRBD1 (6 bases). The CDR3 DNA follows: TGTGCCAGCAGCCCACACAAGACAGGCTTGAACACCGGGGAGCTGTTTTTT. It translates to CASSPHKTGLNTGELFF. The variable domain in full, with the rest retrieved from reference TRBV7-2 and TRBJ2-2, is GAGVSQSPSNKVTEKGKDVELRCDPISGHTALYWYRQSLGQGLEFLIYFQGNSAPDKSGLPSDRFSAERTGGSVSTLTIQRTQQEDSAVYLCASSPHKTGLNTGELFFGEGSRLTVL.